The clone carrying this T cell receptor (beta chain) has just one count. V was clipped by 3 bases and J by 8 bases, with 19 bases between them. The V gene's germline CDR1 is DFQATT and CDR2 SNEGSKA (reference sequence). The CDR3 runs 15 residues. This specimen belongs to a study of blood T cell repertoires in COVID-19. For the study at large: COVID-19 samples from acute and convalescent phases originated in the United States, Italy and Spain. Sources were T cells, B-cell-depleted T cells, or PBMCs; the material itself was cDNA or gDNA.

Authors' methods: Quantification of nucleated cells was approximated via reference gene primer amplification. Method: immunoSEQ multiplex PCR; TCRdb's copy keeps in-frame clones and lacks some. That table is the source of V, J and clone size, and D and trimming were worked out from the DNA. This sample yields about 320,000 clones, of which roughly 85% are seen a single time; just over 7% belongs to the top ten. The sequence was obtained from a human donor in a cohort sampled during active COVID-19. The chain employs TRBV20-1 and TRBJ1-4; D is possibly TRBD1 (6 bases). The sequenced sample was peripheral blood. CDR3 sequence: CSASDMTGPGEKLFF. CDR3 in DNA: TGCAGTGCTAGTGACATGACAGGCCCGGGGGAAAAACTGTTTTTT.